The sequence of this T cell receptor beta chain was determined in a study of identifying expanded T cells in peripheral blood. Overall study findings and caveats: Variance in clone template counts between two-week samples significantly increased with total template count across all healthy donors. Technical replicates showed around 1.2 changed clones; approximately 2 weeks about 16; four weeks 19.

About this clone itself: The antigen is not known.

During the collection period, no donor immune events like infections were recorded. This CDR3 has 14 residues. Germline loops: CDR1 MNHEY, CDR2 SVGAGI. The V and J ends lost 6 bases and 3 bases respectively, with 12 bases between them. The repertoire was sequenced with immunoSEQ multiplex PCR; TCRdb's copy has only in-frame clones and lacks some. The sample shows about 91,000 clones, approximately 88% of them seen only once. The sequenced sample was blood. This sequence was found in a person between 18 and 69 years old in good health. The J gene is TRBJ2-1, the V gene TRBV6-5; D gene unclear. CDR3 bases: TGTGCCAGCAGGTCCCCCTCGCGCTACAATGAGCAGTTCTTC. It encodes CASRSPSRYNEQFF.